The rows below give T cell receptor beta chains drawn from one sample of a study of cytomegalovirus exposure and HLA in healthy donors. The data were produced by immunoSEQ multiplex PCR, yet TCRdb's version contains in-frame clones alone and is incomplete. Here the sample spans around 190,000 clones, about four fifths being singletons. The specimen sequenced was PBMCs. Receptors originate from a woman aged 25 to 45 in good health and CMV-seropositive. The CDR3 runs from the conserved cysteine through the conserved F or W. A D gene is named only where the DNA matches it firmly. The size field is filled for only some rows; it gives once, few, many or a size class.

abundance: few; d_gene: -; j_gene: TRBJ1-6; v_gene: TRBV6-5; CDR3nt: TGTGCCAGCGGCGTCGGGACATACACACCCCTCCACTTT; CDR3aa: CASGVGTYTPLHF
abundance: -; d_gene: TRBD1; j_gene: TRBJ2-1; v_gene: TRBV4-1; CDR3nt: TGCGCCAGCAGCGCTCCGGGACAGGGGGCCAATGAGCAGTTCTTC; CDR3aa: CASSAPGQGANEQFF
abundance: -; d_gene: -; j_gene: TRBJ2-2; v_gene: TRBV7-9; CDR3nt: TGTGCCAGCAGCCTACCCTCGGGACAGAACACCGGGGAGCTGTTTTTT; CDR3aa: CASSLPSGQNTGELFF
abundance: -; d_gene: TRBD1; j_gene: TRBJ2-7; v_gene: TRBV27; CDR3nt: TGTGCCAGCAGTTTAGGACAGGGATCCTACGAGCAGTACTTC; CDR3aa: CASSLGQGSYEQYF
abundance: -; d_gene: TRBD1; j_gene: TRBJ2-7; v_gene: TRBV28; CDR3nt: TGTGCCAGCAGTTTGGTCGGGACAGGGTTTTACGAGCAGTACTTC; CDR3aa: CASSLVGTGFYEQYF
abundance: -; d_gene: TRBD2; j_gene: TRBJ2-3; v_gene: TRBV7-3; CDR3nt: TGTGCCAGCAGCTCGTTGAGCGGGGTCGAGGAGGATACGCAGTATTTT; CDR3aa: CASSSLSGVEEDTQYF
abundance: -; d_gene: -; j_gene: TRBJ2-7; v_gene: TRBV7-9; CDR3nt: TGTGCCAGCAGCTTACGAACTGATGGCTACGAGCAGTACTTC; CDR3aa: CASSLRTDGYEQYF
abundance: -; d_gene: -; j_gene: TRBJ1-1; v_gene: TRBV19; CDR3nt: TGTGCCAGTAGAAATTCCCAGAGGGAGACGAACACTGAAGCTTTCTTT; CDR3aa: CASRNSQRETNTEAFF
abundance: -; d_gene: -; j_gene: TRBJ1-5; v_gene: TRBV28; CDR3nt: TGTGCCAGCAGTTCCACCCCAGTCCTATCTGGAGGGCAGCCCCAGCATTTT; CDR3aa: CASSSTPVLSGGQPQHF
abundance: -; d_gene: -; j_gene: TRBJ1-2; v_gene: TRBV19; CDR3nt: TGTGCCAGTAACGGCCGCAGCCAGGTATATGGCTACACCTTC; CDR3aa: CASNGRSQVYGYTF
abundance: -; d_gene: TRBD2; j_gene: TRBJ2-1; v_gene: TRBV27; CDR3nt: TGTGCCAGCAGTGTCCTAGCGGGAGACGGTAATGAGCAGTTCTTC; CDR3aa: CASSVLAGDGNEQFF
abundance: -; d_gene: TRBD1; j_gene: TRBJ1-2; v_gene: TRBV6-5; CDR3nt: TGTGCCAGCAGTTACTCAGCAGGGGGCAATGGCTACACCTTC; CDR3aa: CASSYSAGGNGYTF
abundance: once; d_gene: TRBD1; j_gene: TRBJ2-5; v_gene: TRBV5-1; CDR3nt: TGCGCCAGCAGCTGGGGACAGGGCGGTGCGGAGACCCAGTACTTC; CDR3aa: CASSWGQGGAETQYF
abundance: -; d_gene: TRBD2; j_gene: TRBJ2-1; v_gene: TRBV4-1; CDR3nt: TGCGCCAGCAGCCCCCGGCTAGCGGGGGAAAGATTGACTTACAATGAGCAGTTCTTC; CDR3aa: CASSPRLAGERLTYNEQFF
abundance: -; d_gene: -; j_gene: TRBJ1-6; v_gene: TRBV30; CDR3nt: TGTGCCTGGAGTACCCCCAGGGACGTCGGGGAGCGGGGCTCCTATAATTCACCCCTCCACTTT; CDR3aa: CAWSTPRDVGERGSYNSPLHF
abundance: -; d_gene: TRBD1; j_gene: TRBJ1-5; v_gene: TRBV18; CDR3nt: TGTGCCAGCCGGGAGACAGGGGACAATCAGCCCCAGCATTTT; CDR3aa: CASRETGDNQPQHF
abundance: -; d_gene: TRBD2; j_gene: TRBJ2-1; v_gene: TRBV2; CDR3nt: TGTGCCAGCAGCAGCAGCGGGGGGGCCGGGAATGAGCAGTTCTTC; CDR3aa: CASSSSGGAGNEQFF
abundance: -; d_gene: TRBD2; j_gene: TRBJ2-2; v_gene: TRBV4-1; CDR3nt: TGCGCCAGCAGCCAAAGCCTTGCGGGGGCGAACACCGGGGAGCTGTTTTTT; CDR3aa: CASSQSLAGANTGELFF
abundance: -; d_gene: -; j_gene: TRBJ1-3; v_gene: TRBV7-2; CDR3nt: TGTGCCAGCAGCTTCGCTCAGGGCTTATCTGGAAACACCATATATTTT; CDR3aa: CASSFAQGLSGNTIYF
abundance: -; d_gene: -; j_gene: TRBJ2-7; v_gene: TRBV6-6; CDR3nt: TGTGCCAGCAGCCCACCCGGGGGCGGGGGAACCTACGAGCAGTACTTC; CDR3aa: CASSPPGGGGTYEQYF
abundance: -; d_gene: TRBD2; j_gene: TRBJ2-7; v_gene: TRBV7-6; CDR3nt: TGTGCCAGCAGCATTATCGACTCGGGAGGTCCCCTTGGCGAGCAGTACTTC; CDR3aa: CASSIIDSGGPLGEQYF
abundance: once; d_gene: -; j_gene: TRBJ2-1; v_gene: TRBV7-9; CDR3nt: TGTGCCAGCAGCCCGGGAAGGAGGGAGAATGAGCAGTTCTTC; CDR3aa: CASSPGRRENEQFF
abundance: -; d_gene: TRBD2; j_gene: TRBJ2-1; v_gene: TRBV19; CDR3nt: TGTGCCAGTAGTTGGACTAGCGGGAGCAATGAGCAGTTCTTC; CDR3aa: CASSWTSGSNEQFF
abundance: -; d_gene: TRBD1; j_gene: TRBJ1-4; v_gene: TRBV10-3; CDR3nt: TGTGCCACCGCAGGGGGACATAATGAAAAACTGTTTTTT; CDR3aa: CATAGGHNEKLFF
abundance: -; d_gene: -; j_gene: TRBJ2-5; v_gene: TRBV7-6; CDR3nt: TGTGCCAGCAGCTTAGTAGGGGCTTGGCCCCAAGAGACCCAGTACTTC; CDR3aa: CASSLVGAWPQETQYF
abundance: once; d_gene: -; j_gene: TRBJ2-7; v_gene: TRBV18; CDR3nt: TGTGCCAGCTCACCACGGGGGATTGGCGGGGACGAGCAGTACTTC; CDR3aa: CASSPRGIGGDEQYF
abundance: -; d_gene: -; j_gene: TRBJ1-5; v_gene: TRBV27; CDR3nt: TGTGCCAGCTCCCAGGGAAGCAATCAGCCCCAGCATTTT; CDR3aa: CASSQGSNQPQHF
abundance: -; d_gene: -; j_gene: TRBJ2-2; v_gene: TRBV28; CDR3nt: TGTGCCAGCAGTTTACGAGGGTCCGGGGAGCTGTTTTTT; CDR3aa: CASSLRGSGELFF
abundance: -; d_gene: -; j_gene: TRBJ1-5; v_gene: TRBV19; CDR3nt: TGTGCCAGTAACCCGACACTTTATAGCAATCAGCCCCAGCATTTT; CDR3aa: CASNPTLYSNQPQHF
abundance: few; d_gene: -; j_gene: TRBJ1-1; v_gene: TRBV5-5; CDR3nt: TGTGCCAGCAGCTCCGACAGGTTGTTCACTGAAGCTTTCTTT; CDR3aa: CASSSDRLFTEAFF
abundance: -; d_gene: -; j_gene: TRBJ2-1; v_gene: TRBV27; CDR3nt: TGTGCCAGCAGTTTTGGCCCCTACAATGAGCAGTTCTTC; CDR3aa: CASSFGPYNEQFF
abundance: -; d_gene: -; j_gene: TRBJ2-2; v_gene: TRBV9; CDR3nt: TGTGCCAGCAGCTCTAATGGCGGGGGCCTCGGGGAGCTGTTTTTT; CDR3aa: CASSSNGGGLGELFF
abundance: few; d_gene: TRBD1; j_gene: TRBJ2-7; v_gene: TRBV11-2; CDR3nt: TGTGCCAGCAGCTTAGACACCAGGGGGAGTGAGCAGTACTTC; CDR3aa: CASSLDTRGSEQYF
abundance: -; d_gene: -; j_gene: TRBJ2-3; v_gene: TRBV28; CDR3nt: TGTGCCAGCAGTTTTACAGTCAGGGCTAGCACAGATACGCAGTATTTT; CDR3aa: CASSFTVRASTDTQYF
abundance: -; d_gene: TRBD1; j_gene: TRBJ1-3; v_gene: TRBV5-6; CDR3nt: TGTGCCAGCAGCGCTCCACAGGGGAAGTCTGGAAACACCATATATTTT; CDR3aa: CASSAPQGKSGNTIYF
abundance: -; d_gene: -; j_gene: TRBJ1-4; v_gene: TRBV28; CDR3nt: TGTGCCAGCAGAAGCCAGGGCGAAAAACTGTTTTTT; CDR3aa: CASRSQGEKLFF
abundance: -; d_gene: -; j_gene: TRBJ2-7; v_gene: TRBV11-2; CDR3nt: TGTGCCAGCAGCTTCGGCAGGGTCAACGAGCAGTACTTC; CDR3aa: CASSFGRVNEQYF
abundance: few; d_gene: TRBD1; j_gene: TRBJ2-7; v_gene: TRBV6-6; CDR3nt: TGTGCCAGCAGCCCACTCCCGGGAACAGGGGCCTACGAGCAGTACTTC; CDR3aa: CASSPLPGTGAYEQYF
abundance: -; d_gene: TRBD2; j_gene: TRBJ2-2; v_gene: TRBV28; CDR3nt: TGTGCCAGCAGCCCCCCGGGACTAGCGGGAAGTACCGGGGAGCTGTTTTTT; CDR3aa: CASSPPGLAGSTGELFF
abundance: -; d_gene: TRBD1; j_gene: TRBJ2-2; v_gene: TRBV2; CDR3nt: TGTGCCAGCAGGGGCCAGACAGGGACGAACACCGGGGAGCTGTTTTTT; CDR3aa: CASRGQTGTNTGELFF
abundance: -; d_gene: TRBD1; j_gene: TRBJ1-5; v_gene: TRBV2; CDR3nt: TGTGCCAGCAGTCCGGGACAGGGAATCGGTCAGCCCCAGCATTTT; CDR3aa: CASSPGQGIGQPQHF
abundance: few; d_gene: -; j_gene: TRBJ2-7; v_gene: TRBV5-8; CDR3nt: TGTGCCAGCAGCTTGGGCGGAGGGCGTACCTACGAGCAGTACTTC; CDR3aa: CASSLGGGRTYEQYF
abundance: -; d_gene: TRBD2; j_gene: TRBJ2-3; v_gene: TRBV7-3; CDR3nt: TGTGCCAGCAGCCCGACTAGCGGGGGCCAAGATACGCAGTATTTT; CDR3aa: CASSPTSGGQDTQYF
abundance: -; d_gene: -; j_gene: TRBJ1-2; v_gene: TRBV7-2; CDR3nt: TGTGCCAGCAGCTACACAGCAGGGTCCTATGGCTACACCTTC; CDR3aa: CASSYTAGSYGYTF
abundance: -; d_gene: -; j_gene: TRBJ2-3; v_gene: TRBV19; CDR3nt: TGTGCCAGTACCCCAGGGACAGATACGCAGTATTTT; CDR3aa: CASTPGTDTQYF
abundance: -; d_gene: TRBD2; j_gene: TRBJ2-1; v_gene: TRBV2; CDR3nt: TGTGCCAGCAGACCCCGACCCCGGGACTACCCCCCGTTCTTC; CDR3aa: CASRPRPRDYPPFF
abundance: -; d_gene: -; j_gene: TRBJ2-2; v_gene: TRBV5-5; CDR3nt: TGTGCCAGCAGCTTGGCCAGGGAGGTGTTTTTT; CDR3aa: CASSLAREVFF
abundance: few; d_gene: TRBD2; j_gene: TRBJ2-7; v_gene: TRBV28; CDR3nt: TGTGCCAGCAGTTTTTCTAGCGGGAGTTTGGACGAGCAGTACTTC; CDR3aa: CASSFSSGSLDEQYF
abundance: -; d_gene: TRBD2; j_gene: TRBJ2-1; v_gene: TRBV10-1; CDR3nt: TGCGCCAGCAGTGAGTCTCGGGGGGCCTACAATGAGCAGTTCTTC; CDR3aa: CASSESRGAYNEQFF
abundance: many; d_gene: -; j_gene: TRBJ1-1; v_gene: TRBV6-5; CDR3nt: TGTGCCAGCAGTTACGAGACCAGGAGGACTGAAGCTTTCTTT; CDR3aa: CASSYETRRTEAFF
abundance: -; d_gene: TRBD1; j_gene: TRBJ2-7; v_gene: TRBV30; CDR3nt: TGTGCCTGGAAAGGGACAGGCAACTACGAGCAGTACTTC; CDR3aa: CAWKGTGNYEQYF
abundance: -; d_gene: -; j_gene: TRBJ1-4; v_gene: TRBV15; CDR3nt: TGTGCCACCAGCAGAGGGCAGGGATTACTTGAAAAACTGTTTTTT; CDR3aa: CATSRGQGLLEKLFF
abundance: -; d_gene: TRBD2; j_gene: TRBJ2-7; v_gene: TRBV19; CDR3nt: TGTGCCAGTAGTATGTCTAGCGGGAGTCTATACGAGCAGTACTTC; CDR3aa: CASSMSSGSLYEQYF
abundance: -; d_gene: -; j_gene: TRBJ1-5; v_gene: TRBV13; CDR3nt: TGTGCCAGCAGCTTAAGTGCCCGCGGGCCCCAGCATTTT; CDR3aa: CASSLSARGPQHF
abundance: -; d_gene: -; j_gene: TRBJ1-1; v_gene: TRBV28; CDR3nt: TGTGCCAGCAGTTTCCCCTTGGGCCCCGGCGAGAACACTGAAGCTTTCTTT; CDR3aa: CASSFPLGPGENTEAFF
abundance: -; d_gene: TRBD1; j_gene: TRBJ2-6; v_gene: TRBV2; CDR3nt: TGTGCCAGCAGCCCCAGGGGGACAGAGCTCGTCGGGGCCAACGTCCTGACTTTC; CDR3aa: CASSPRGTELVGANVLTF
abundance: once; d_gene: TRBD1; j_gene: TRBJ2-7; v_gene: TRBV5-1; CDR3nt: TGCGCCAGCAGCTTGGGGACAGGGTTTGTCTTTGAGCAGTACTTC; CDR3aa: CASSLGTGFVFEQYF
abundance: -; d_gene: -; j_gene: TRBJ2-5; v_gene: TRBV5-1; CDR3nt: TGCGCCAGCAGTTACGGGGTTGGGGCGGGGACTCAAGAGACCCAGTACTTC; CDR3aa: CASSYGVGAGTQETQYF
abundance: once; d_gene: -; j_gene: TRBJ1-1; v_gene: TRBV4-1; CDR3nt: TGCGCCAGCAGCCAAGACACAGGCCGCACTGAAGCTTTCTTT; CDR3aa: CASSQDTGRTEAFF